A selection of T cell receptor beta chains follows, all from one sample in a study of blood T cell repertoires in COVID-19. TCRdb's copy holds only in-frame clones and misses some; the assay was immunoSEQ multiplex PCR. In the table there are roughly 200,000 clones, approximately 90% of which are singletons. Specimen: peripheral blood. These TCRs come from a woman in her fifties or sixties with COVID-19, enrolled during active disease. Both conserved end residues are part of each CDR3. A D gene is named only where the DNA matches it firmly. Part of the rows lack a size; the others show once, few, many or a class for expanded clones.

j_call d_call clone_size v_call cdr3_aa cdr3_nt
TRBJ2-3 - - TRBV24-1 CATSFGQGDWDTQYF TGTGCCACCAGTTTTGGGCAGGGGGACTGGGATACGCAGTATTTT
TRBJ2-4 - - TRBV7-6 CASSLRGRDSKNIQYF TGTGCCAGCAGCTTAAGGGGGCGGGACAGTAAAAACATTCAGTACTTC
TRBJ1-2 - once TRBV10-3 CAIKSVDSLYGYTF TGTGCCATCAAATCGGTGGACAGCCTCTATGGCTACACCTTC
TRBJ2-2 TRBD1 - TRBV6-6 CASSPFGQGRGTGELFF TGTGCCAGCAGTCCTTTCGGACAGGGGCGAGGCACCGGGGAGCTGTTTTTT
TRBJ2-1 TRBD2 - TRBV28 CASSPGLAGGPNNEQFF TGTGCCAGCAGCCCCGGACTAGCGGGGGGGCCGAACAATGAGCAGTTCTTC
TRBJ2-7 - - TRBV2 CASIQDAGSPYQQYF TGTGCCAGCATTCAAGATGCGGGCAGCCCATACCAGCAGTACTTC
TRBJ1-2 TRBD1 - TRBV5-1 CASSYRGESGYTF TGCGCCAGCAGCTACAGGGGAGAGAGTGGCTACACCTTC
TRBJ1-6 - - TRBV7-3 CASSLRGSYNSPLHF TGTGCCAGCAGCTTAAGGGGCAGCTATAATTCACCCCTCCACTTT
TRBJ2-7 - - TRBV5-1 CASSLVPGAYEQYF TGCGCCAGCAGCTTGGTTCCAGGGGCCTACGAGCAGTACTTC
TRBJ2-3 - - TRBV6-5 CASSLGGDTQYF TGTGCCAGCAGTCTGGGGGGAGATACGCAGTATTTT
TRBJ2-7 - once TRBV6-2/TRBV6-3 CASSYSYPYEQYF TGTGCCAGCAGTTACTCCTACCCCTACGAGCAGTACTTC
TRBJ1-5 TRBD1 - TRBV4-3 CASSQETGIFGNQPQHF TGCGCCAGCAGCCAAGAGACAGGGATATTCGGCAATCAGCCCCAGCATTTT
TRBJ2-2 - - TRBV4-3 CASSQELAGELFF TGCGCCAGCAGCCAAGAGCTAGCCGGGGAGCTGTTTTTT
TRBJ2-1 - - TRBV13 CASNSRGTAYNEQFF TGTGCCAGCAACTCCCGGGGGACTGCCTACAATGAGCAGTTCTTC
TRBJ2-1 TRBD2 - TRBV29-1 CSVEGSLSGLYNEQFF TGCAGCGTTGAGGGCTCACTCTCGGGACTATACAATGAGCAGTTCTTC
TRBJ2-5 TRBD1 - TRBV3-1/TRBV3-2 CASSHGRLGQGARETQYF TGTGCCAGCAGCCACGGTCGACTGGGACAGGGGGCGAGGGAGACCCAGTACTTC
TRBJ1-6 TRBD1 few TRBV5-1 CASRGGQGLNSPLHF TGCGCCAGCAGGGGTGGACAGGGCTTAAATTCACCCCTCCACTTT
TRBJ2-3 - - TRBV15 CATSRDGGLDTQYF TGTGCCACCAGCAGAGATGGAGGGTTGGATACGCAGTATTTT
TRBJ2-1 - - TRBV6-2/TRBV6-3 CASSYWSGDNEQFF TGTGCCAGCAGTTACTGGAGCGGAGACAATGAGCAGTTCTTC
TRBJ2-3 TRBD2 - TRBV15 CATSRAGSGATDTQYF TGTGCCACCAGCAGAGCAGGGAGCGGGGCGACAGATACGCAGTATTTT
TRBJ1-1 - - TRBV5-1 CASSFRLGRNTEAFF TGCGCCAGCAGCTTTCGCCTAGGGAGGAACACTGAAGCTTTCTTT
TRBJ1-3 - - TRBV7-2 CASSLEGGSGNTIYF TGTGCCAGCAGCTTAGAGGGGGGGTCAGGAAACACCATATATTTT
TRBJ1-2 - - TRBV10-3 CAISESSAGVYGYTF TGTGCCATCAGTGAGTCGTCGGCAGGGGTCTATGGCTACACCTTC
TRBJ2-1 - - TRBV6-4 CASSETGSYNEQFF TGTGCCAGCAGTGAGACAGGCTCCTACAATGAGCAGTTCTTC
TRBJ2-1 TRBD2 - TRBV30 CAWSSGGPEGQFF TGTGCCTGGAGTTCGGGGGGACCGGAGGGGCAGTTCTTC
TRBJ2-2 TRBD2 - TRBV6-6 CASSLLRGRDGELFF TGTGCCAGCAGTCTTCTACGGGGGAGGGACGGGGAGCTGTTTTTT
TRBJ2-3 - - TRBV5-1 CASSSPRSDTQYF TGCGCCAGCAGCTCCCCTCGGTCAGATACGCAGTATTTT
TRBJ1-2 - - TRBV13 CASSLRGIVSYTF TGTGCCAGCAGCTTACGGGGGATCGTAAGCTACACCTTC
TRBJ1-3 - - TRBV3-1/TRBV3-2 CASSQGLFRNTIYF TGTGCCAGCAGCCAAGGGCTCTTTAGAAACACCATATATTTT
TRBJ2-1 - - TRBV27 CASSLSGGTLPLGQFF TGTGCCAGCAGTTTATCGGGAGGTACCCTACCTTTGGGGCAGTTCTTC
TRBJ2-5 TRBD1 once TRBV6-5 CASTGQGVKTQYF TGTGCCAGTACCGGACAGGGGGTAAAGACCCAGTACTTC
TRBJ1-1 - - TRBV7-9 CASSFTGGMGNTEAFF TGTGCCAGCAGCTTCACGGGGGGTATGGGGAACACTGAAGCTTTCTTT
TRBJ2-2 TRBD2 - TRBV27 CASSLRPSGTNTGELFF TGTGCCAGCAGTTTAAGGCCTAGCGGCACGAACACCGGGGAGCTGTTTTTT
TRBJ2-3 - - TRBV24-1 CATEDSSDTQYF TGTGCCACCGAGGACTCCTCAGATACGCAGTATTTT
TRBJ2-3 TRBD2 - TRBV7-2 CASSFPSPSGTDTQYF TGTGCCAGCAGCTTCCCCTCCCCTAGCGGAACAGATACGCAGTATTTT
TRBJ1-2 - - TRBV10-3 CAISVPGIGGYTF TGTGCCATCAGTGTTCCAGGAATTGGGGGCTACACCTTC
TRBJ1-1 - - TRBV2 CASSEMGQNTEAFF TGTGCCAGCAGTGAGATGGGACAGAACACTGAAGCTTTCTTT
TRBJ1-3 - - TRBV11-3 CASSLLPIRTIYF TGTGCCAGCAGCTTACTTCCGATCAGGACCATATATTTT
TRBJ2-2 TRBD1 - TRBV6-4 CASRTGVNTGELFF TGTGCCAGCAGAACAGGGGTTAACACCGGGGAGCTGTTTTTT
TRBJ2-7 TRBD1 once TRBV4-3 CASSQENRGYEQYF TGCGCCAGCAGCCAAGAGAACAGGGGCTACGAGCAGTACTTC
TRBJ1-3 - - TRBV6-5 CASSYSRPSSGNTIYF TGTGCCAGCAGTTACTCGAGGCCGTCCTCTGGAAACACCATATATTTT
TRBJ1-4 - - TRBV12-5 CASGLGTATNEKLFF TGTGCTAGTGGTTTGGGGACAGCAACTAATGAAAAACTGTTTTTT
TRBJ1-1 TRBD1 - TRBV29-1 CSVTTGGRGTEAFF TGCAGCGTTACCACAGGGGGACGGGGCACTGAAGCTTTCTTT
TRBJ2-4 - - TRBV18 CASSPGVRGNIQYF TGTGCCAGCTCACCAGGGGTGAGGGGGAACATTCAGTACTTC
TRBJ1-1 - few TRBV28 CASTDNRVATEAFF TGTGCCAGCACCGATAACAGGGTGGCCACTGAAGCTTTCTTT
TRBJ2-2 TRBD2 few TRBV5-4 CASSPPSGDTGELFF TGTGCCAGCAGCCCCCCTAGCGGGGACACCGGGGAGCTGTTTTTT